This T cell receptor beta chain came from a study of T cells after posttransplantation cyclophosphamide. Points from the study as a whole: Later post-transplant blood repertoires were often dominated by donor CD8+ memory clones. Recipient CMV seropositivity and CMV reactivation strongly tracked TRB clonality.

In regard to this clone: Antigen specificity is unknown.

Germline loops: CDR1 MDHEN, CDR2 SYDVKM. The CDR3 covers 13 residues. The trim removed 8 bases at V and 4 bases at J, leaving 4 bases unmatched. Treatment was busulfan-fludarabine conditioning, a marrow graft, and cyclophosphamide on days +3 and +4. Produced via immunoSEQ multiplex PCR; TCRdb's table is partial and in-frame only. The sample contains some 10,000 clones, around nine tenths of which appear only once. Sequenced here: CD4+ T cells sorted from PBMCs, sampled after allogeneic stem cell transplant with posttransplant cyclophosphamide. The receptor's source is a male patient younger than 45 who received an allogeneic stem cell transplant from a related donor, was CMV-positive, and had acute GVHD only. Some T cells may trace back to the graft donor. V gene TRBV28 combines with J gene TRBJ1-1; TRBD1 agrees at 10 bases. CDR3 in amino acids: CASWDRGGTEAFF. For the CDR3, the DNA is TGTGCCAGCTGGGACAGGGGAGGCACTGAAGCTTTCTTT. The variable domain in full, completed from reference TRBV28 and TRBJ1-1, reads DVKVTQSSRYLVKRTGEKVFLECVQDMDHENMFWYRQDPGLGLRLIYFSYDVKMKEKGDIPEGYSVSREKKERFSLILESASTNQTSMYLCASWDRGGTEAFFGQGTRLTVV.